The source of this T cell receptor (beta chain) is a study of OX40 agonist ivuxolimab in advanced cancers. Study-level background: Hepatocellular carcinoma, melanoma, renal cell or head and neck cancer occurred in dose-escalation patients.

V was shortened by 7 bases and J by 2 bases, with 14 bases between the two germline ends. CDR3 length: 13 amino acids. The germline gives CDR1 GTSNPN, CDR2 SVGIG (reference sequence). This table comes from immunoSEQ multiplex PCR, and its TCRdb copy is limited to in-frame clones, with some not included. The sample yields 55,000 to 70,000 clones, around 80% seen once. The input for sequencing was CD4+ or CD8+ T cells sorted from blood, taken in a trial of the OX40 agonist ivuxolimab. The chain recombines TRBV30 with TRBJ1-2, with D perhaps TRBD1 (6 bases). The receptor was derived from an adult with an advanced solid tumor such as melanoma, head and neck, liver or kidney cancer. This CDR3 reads CASKDRTNYGYTF. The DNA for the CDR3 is TGTGCCTCTAAAGACAGGACCAACTATGGCTACACCTTC. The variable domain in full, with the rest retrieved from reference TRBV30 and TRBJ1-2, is SQTIHQWPATLVQPVGSPLSLECTVEGTSNPNLYWYRQAAGRGLQLLFYSVGIGQISSEVPQNLSASRPQDRQFILSSKKLLLSDSGFYLCASKDRTNYGYTFGSGTRLTVV.